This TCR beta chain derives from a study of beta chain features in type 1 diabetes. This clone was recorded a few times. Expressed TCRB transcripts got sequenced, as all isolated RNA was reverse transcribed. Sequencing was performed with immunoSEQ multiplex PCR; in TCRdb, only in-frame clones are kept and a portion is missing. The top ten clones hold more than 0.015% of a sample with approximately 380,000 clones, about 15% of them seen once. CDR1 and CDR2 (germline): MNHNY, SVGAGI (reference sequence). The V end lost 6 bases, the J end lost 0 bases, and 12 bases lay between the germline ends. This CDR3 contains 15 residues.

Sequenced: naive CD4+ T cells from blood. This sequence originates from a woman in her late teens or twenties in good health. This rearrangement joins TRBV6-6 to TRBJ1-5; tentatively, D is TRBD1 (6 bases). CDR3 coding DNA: TGTGCCAGCAGATCTCAGGGGTTTAGCAATCAGCCCCAGCATTTT. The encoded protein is CASRSQGFSNQPQHF.